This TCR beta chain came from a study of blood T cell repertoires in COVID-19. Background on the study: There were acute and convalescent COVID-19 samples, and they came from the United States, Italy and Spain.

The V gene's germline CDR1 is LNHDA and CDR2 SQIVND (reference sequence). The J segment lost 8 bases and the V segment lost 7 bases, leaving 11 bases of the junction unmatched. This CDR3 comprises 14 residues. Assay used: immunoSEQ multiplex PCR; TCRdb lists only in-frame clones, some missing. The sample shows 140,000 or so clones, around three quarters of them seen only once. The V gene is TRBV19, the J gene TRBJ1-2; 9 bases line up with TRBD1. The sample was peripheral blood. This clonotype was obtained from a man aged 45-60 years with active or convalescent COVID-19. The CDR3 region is CASTTPGQGAGYTF. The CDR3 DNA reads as TGTGCCAGTACCACACCGGGACAGGGAGCGGGCTACACCTTC.